This T cell receptor (beta chain) was identified during a study of radiotherapy plus CTLA-4 blockade in lung cancer. As for the study in general: Of the patients, about 19% showed objective responses and about 30% attained disease control.

This table comes from immunoSEQ multiplex PCR, and its TCRdb copy is limited to in-frame clones, with some not included. This table has roughly 40,000 clones, about four fifths appearing once. Comment on this clone: Antigen: not known.

Whole-study findings and limits: The study found tumor-derived TCR clones expanded in blood after radiotherapy plus ipilimumab. Among reported predictors of response, early blood T cell clone dynamics with interferon-beta performed best.

CDR1 SGHAT and CDR2 FQNNGV come from the germline V gene. The ends were cut back, 0 bases at V and 11 bases at J, with 14 bases in the middle. There are 14 residues in the CDR3. Those patients who had chemo-refractory metastatic non-small-cell lung cancer were given focal radiation along with CTLA-4 blockade through ipilimumab. This chain links TRBV11-2 with TRBJ2-1; possibly TRBD1 for D (6 bases). The starting material was peripheral blood, obtained from a patient treated with radiotherapy plus ipilimumab. The receptor was isolated from a human donor with non-small cell lung cancer that progressed on radiotherapy plus ipilimumab. In DNA, the CDR3 is TGTGCCAGCAGCTTAGATCCCGCCAGGGACAAGCAGTTCTTC. This gives the protein CASSLDPARDKQFF. The full variable domain, with the rest looked up from reference TRBV11-2 and TRBJ2-1, is EAGVAQSPRYKIIEKRQSVAFWCNPISGHATLYWYQQILGQGPKLLIQFQNNGVVDDSQLPKDRFSAERLKGVDSTLKIQPAKLEDSAVYLCASSLDPARDKQFFGPGTRLTVL.